The 10 T cell receptor beta chains below were found in one sample sequenced in a study of blood T cell repertoires in COVID-19. Using immunoSEQ multiplex PCR, the repertoire was profiled, and TCRdb retains in-frame clones only, with some absent. The sample carries under 200,000 clones, around 87% recorded once. Sequenced: peripheral blood. All receptors come from a man aged 18-30 years with acute or convalescent COVID-19.

The chain carries TRBV2 and TRBJ1-2; 7 positions agree with TRBD1. CDR1 and CDR2 from the germline V gene are SNHLY and FYNNEI. V lost 11 bases to trimming and J lost 2 bases; unmatched junction nucleotides: 5. The CDR3 has 12 residues. The CDR3, as DNA: TGTGCCGGATCGGGACAGAACTATGGCTACACCTTC. It codes for CAGSGQNYGYTF.

The rearrangement joins TRBV6-5 to TRBJ2-7; 8 bases align to TRBD2. The V gene end was trimmed by 5 bases and the J gene end by 0 bases; junction bases not matched to a gene: 6. Per germline, CDR1 MNHEY and CDR2 SVGAGI. The CDR3 has 15 residues. In nucleotides, the CDR3 is TGTGCCAGCAGTCTCGGGACTAGTTTCTCCTACGAGCAGTACGTC. This sequence encodes CASSLGTSFSYEQYV.

The chain couples TRBV2 to TRBJ2-3, with a possible D match to TRBD2 (5 bases). This CDR3 comprises 15 residues. In germline, CDR1 is SNHLY, CDR2 FYNNEI. V lost 3 bases to trimming and J lost 2 bases, with 12 bases between them. The CDR3 region is CASSERTLNTDTQYF. The CDR3 DNA reads as TGTGCCAGCAGTGAGAGGACTCTGAACACAGATACGCAGTATTTT. The entire variable domain, with the rest obtained from reference TRBV2 and TRBJ2-3, is as follows: EPEVTQTPSHQVTQMGQEVILRCVPISNHLYFYWYRQILGQKVEFLVSFYNNEISEKSEIFDDQFSVERPDGSNFTLKIRSTKLEDSAMYFCASSERTLNTDTQYFGPGTRLTVL.

The chain employs TRBV5-4 and TRBJ1-2; a possible D gene is TRBD1 (5 bases). Per the germline V gene, CDR1 is SGHNT and CDR2 is YYREEE (reference sequence). The CDR3 spans 15 residues. V was shortened by 4 bases and J by 1 base, with 14 bases between the two germline ends. CDR3 region: CASSPEGLVNYGYTF. DNA for the CDR3: TGTGCCAGCAGCCCGGAGGGACTGGTTAACTATGGCTACACCTTC.

This clone was seen only once. In DNA, the CDR3 is TGTGCCAGTAGCCGGAGGGGGACGGGAGGTATAGATGAGCAGTTCTTC. Translated: CASSRRGTGGIDEQFF. V and J are TRBV19 and TRBJ2-1; the D gene is possibly TRBD2 (7 bases). With 6 bases removed from V and 8 bases from J, the gap between germline ends came to 23 bases. The CDR3 length is 16 residues. Germline lookup yields CDR1 LNHDA and CDR2 SQIVND (reference sequence).

This chain uses TRBV30 with TRBJ1-6, with D maybe TRBD1 (5 bases). This CDR3 region has 14 residues. V gave up 5 bases and J gave up 3 bases, with 11 bases separating them. CDR1 is GTSNPN, CDR2 SVGIG, per germline (reference sequence). Here the CDR3 reads CAWGGVSYNSPLHF. DNA for the CDR3: TGTGCCTGGGGGGGGGTGAGCTATAATTCACCCCTCCACTTT.

The chain employs TRBV6-2 or TRBV6-3 and TRBJ1-5; D may be TRBD1 (6 bases). CDR1 MNHEY and CDR2 SVGEGT come from the germline V gene. V lost 2 bases and J lost 2, with 10 bases in between. There are 15 residues in the CDR3. CDR3 in DNA: TGTGCCAGCAGTTACGAAGGGGGAGGCAATCAGCCCCAGCATTTT. This translates into CASSYEGGGNQPQHF.

The chain has TRBV5-1 and TRBJ2-3, with 9 bases matching TRBD1. The V and J ends lost 0 bases and 4 bases, in that order; junction bases with no gene match: 6. CDR3 length: 16 residues. The germline V gene encodes CDR1 SGHRS and CDR2 YFSETQ. The CDR3 is CASSLEGTGIADTQYF. CDR3 nucleotide sequence: TGCGCCAGCAGCTTGGAAGGGACAGGGATCGCAGATACGCAGTATTTT.

The chain has TRBV28 and TRBJ1-5, with D unclear. V lost 3 bases, J lost 4 bases, and 4 bases lay in between. This CDR3 region has 12 residues. Germline CDR1 and CDR2: MDHEN and SYDVKM. The CDR3: CASSFRNQPQHF. The CDR3 DNA sequence: TGTGCCAGCAGTTTCAGAAATCAGCCCCAGCATTTT.

This clone has a single count. The chain has TRBV18 and TRBJ2-7, with 9 bases fitting TRBD1. The CDR3 covers 14 residues. The ends lost 6 bases at V and 3 bases at J; junction bases unmatched: 6. The germline CDR1 and CDR2 sequences are KGHSH and LQKENI. The CDR3 sequence is CASSPGTGSYEQYF. The CDR3 region has the DNA TGTGCCAGCTCCCCAGGGACAGGGAGCTACGAGCAGTACTTC.